Shown below are 28 T cell receptor beta chains from a single sample sequenced in a study of blood T cell repertoires in COVID-19. Clones were read by immunoSEQ multiplex PCR, and TCRdb kept only the in-frame ones, dropping some. The sample has roughly 68,000 clones; 76% are singletons. Material for sequencing was peripheral blood. Receptors were obtained from a man between 60 and 75 years old with COVID-19, enrolled during active disease.

This rearrangement joins TRBV11-2 to TRBJ2-1; a weak D match, TRBD1 (5 bases). CDR3 length: 15 residues. In germline, CDR1 is SGHAT, CDR2 FQNNGV. The germline V and J ends were trimmed by 3 bases and 1 base, with 10 bases remaining between them. The chain's CDR3 is CASSFPRVSYNEQFF. The CDR3 region has the DNA TGTGCCAGCAGCTTTCCCAGGGTGTCCTACAATGAGCAGTTCTTC.

This chain joins TRBV6-5 and TRBJ2-7; 13 nucleotides align to TRBD2. V shed 6 bases, J shed 5 bases, and the junction held 7 bases outside the gene matches. The CDR3 contains 15 residues. The germline V gene encodes CDR1 MNHEY and CDR2 SVGAGI. The DNA for the CDR3 is TGTGCCAGCAGCCAACTAGCGGGAGGGTCCCACGAGCAGTACTTC. Its translation: CASSQLAGGSHEQYF.

The chain joins TRBV27 to TRBJ2-7, with D tentatively TRBD2 (6 bases). Germline CDR1 and CDR2: MNHEY and SMNVEV (reference sequence). CDR3 length: 14 residues. Trimming pared 2 bases from V and 7 bases from J, leaving 15 bases between. CDR3 in amino acids: CASSLKAGSKEQYF. The DNA of the CDR3 is TGTGCCAGCAGTTTAAAGGCGGGGTCTAAGGAGCAGTACTTC.

The rearrangement links TRBV5-1 to TRBJ1-2; 12 bases match TRBD1. This CDR3 has 15 residues. J gave up 7 bases and V 4 bases, and 8 bases lay outside the gene matches. Germline V gives CDR1 SGHRS, CDR2 YFSETQ. CDR3 sequence reads: CASSAGTGGAGGYTF. The CDR3 DNA is TGCGCCAGCAGCGCCGGGACAGGGGGCGCCGGTGGCTACACCTTC.

This clone was recorded once. V usage is TRBV4-1 and J usage is TRBJ2-4; 9 bases map to TRBD2. The CDR3 extends over 19 amino acids. CDR1 is MGHRA and CDR2 is YSYEKL in the germline V gene. The trim removed 1 base at V and 3 bases at J, leaving 13 bases unmatched. The CDR3 loop reads CASSQGLLAGTLGKNIQYF. The CDR3 region has the DNA TGCGCCAGCAGCCAAGGGTTACTAGCGGGCACCCTGGGCAAAAACATTCAGTACTTC.

This clone was recorded a few times. CDR3: CASSFNKGETQYF. The CDR3 DNA follows: TGTGCCAGCAGCTTCAATAAGGGGGAGACCCAGTACTTC. V and J are TRBV7-3 and TRBJ2-5; a possible D gene is TRBD1 (5 bases). In germline, CDR1 is SGHTA, CDR2 FQGTGA. Trimming pared 3 bases from V and 5 bases from J, leaving 10 bases between. The CDR3 totals 13 residues.

This clone was seen a single time. The genes are TRBV20-1 and TRBJ2-7; 8 positions agree with TRBD2. V shed 3 bases and J 7 bases; nucleotides not matched to a gene: 11. This CDR3 comprises 14 residues. CDR1 is DFQATT and CDR2 is SNEGSKA in the germline V gene (reference sequence). The CDR3 region has the DNA TGCAGTGCTAGTACTCCGGGGGGGAGGGTTGAGCAGTACTTC. It specifies CSASTPGGRVEQYF.

The chain has TRBV18 and TRBJ1-3, with D perhaps TRBD1 (6 bases). CDR1 and CDR2 (germline): KGHSH, LQKENI. The V end lost 6 bases, the J end lost 3 bases, and 18 bases lay between the germline ends. CDR3 length: 16 residues. CDR3: CASSLTPTGFGNTIYF. The CDR3 coding sequence is TGTGCCAGCTCCCTTACCCCCACAGGGTTTGGAAACACCATATATTTT.

The rearrangement joins TRBV24-1 to TRBJ2-5; D gene unclear. Trimming cost V 4 bases and J 5 bases, with 10 bases left between them. Germline-derived CDR1 and CDR2 are KGHDR and SFDVKD. CDR3 length equals 13 residues. Written as DNA, the CDR3 is TGTGCCACCAGTGACCACTCAAAGGAGACCCAGTACTTC. Translated: CATSDHSKETQYF.

This chain connects TRBV3-1 (or the pseudogene TRBV3-2) to TRBJ2-5; D uncertain. Germline V gives CDR1 LGHDT, CDR2 YNNKEL (reference sequence). This CDR3 contains 12 residues. V lost 5 bases, J lost 4 bases, and 8 bases lay in between. CDR3 residues: CASSTLRETQYF. The CDR3 coding sequence is TGTGCCAGCAGCACCTTGAGAGAGACCCAGTACTTC.

The rearrangement links TRBV2 to TRBJ1-6; 9 positions match TRBD1. Germline V gene lookup returns CDR1 SNHLY and CDR2 FYNNEI. Trimming cost V 6 bases and J 13 bases; bases outside gene matches: 13. The CDR3 runs 15 residues. CDR3 sequence reads: CASRVGTGSSVPLHF. DNA for the CDR3: TGTGCCAGCAGAGTCGGGACAGGGTCGAGTGTTCCCCTCCACTTT.

In this sample, this clone turned up a few times. This CDR3 is CASSVAALGELFF. CDR3 sequence (DNA): TGTGCCAGCAGCGTAGCTGCACTCGGGGAGCTGTTTTTT. This sequence joins TRBV9 and TRBJ2-2; no reliable D call. The CDR3 length is 13 residues. Germline V CDR1 and CDR2: SGDLS, YYNGEE. V shed 0 bases and J shed 7 bases, with 7 bases lying between them. The variable domain in full, completed from reference TRBV9 and TRBJ2-2, reads DSGVTQTPKHLITATGQRVTLRCSPRSGDLSVYWYQQSLDQGLQFLIQYYNGEERAKGNILERFSAQQFPDLHSELNLSSLELGDSALYFCASSVAALGELFFGEGSRLTVL.

The chain has TRBV7-9 and TRBJ1-2; the match to TRBD1 covers 8 bases. The CDR3 contains 15 residues. V was pared by 5 bases and J by 7 bases, with 12 bases of the junction left unmatched. Germline loops: CDR1 SEHNR, CDR2 FQNEAQ (reference sequence). The CDR3 spells CASSPRDRSRVGYTF. The DNA for the CDR3 is TGTGCCAGCAGCCCCAGGGACAGGTCCCGGGTTGGCTACACCTTC.

The rearrangement joins TRBV24-1 to TRBJ2-1; no firm D call. The CDR3 spans 12 residues. V was clipped by 5 bases and J by 7 bases, with 8 bases between them. CDR1 is KGHDR, CDR2 SFDVKD, per germline. CDR3 protein: CATSVRGNEQFF. For the CDR3, the DNA is TGTGCCACCAGTGTTCGAGGTAATGAGCAGTTCTTC.

The CDR3 sequence: CASGQGSGELFF. CDR3 bases: TGTGCCAGCGGACAGGGATCCGGGGAGCTGTTTTTT. The chain has TRBV7-9 and TRBJ2-2; 8 bases are shared with TRBD1. After removal of 8 bases from V and 6 bases from J, the junction contained 2 bases not matched to a gene. Germline V lookup: CDR1 SEHNR, CDR2 FQNEAQ (reference sequence). The CDR3 sequence is 12 residues long.

A word on this clone: This specimen includes other DNA sequences encoding the same CDR3. The chain carries TRBV2 and TRBJ2-5; D not certain. V lost 7 bases and J lost 1, with 10 bases in between. The CDR3 consists of 13 residues. Germline V CDR1 and CDR2: SNHLY, FYNNEI. Here the CDR3 reads CASIRGSQETQYF. CDR3 coding DNA: TGTGCCAGCATTAGAGGCTCCCAAGAGACCCAGTACTTC. The whole variable domain, remainder taken from reference TRBV2 and TRBJ2-5, is EPEVTQTPSHQVTQMGQEVILRCVPISNHLYFYWYRQILGQKVEFLVSFYNNEISEKSEIFDDQFSVERPDGSNFTLKIRSTKLEDSAMYFCASIRGSQETQYFGPGTRLLVL.

V and J are TRBV2 and TRBJ2-3; 9 bases fit TRBD2. Germline V gives CDR1 SNHLY, CDR2 FYNNEI. The CDR3 is made up of 16 amino acids. V was pared by 4 bases and J by 4 bases, with 9 bases of the junction left unmatched. The DNA for the CDR3 is TGTGCCAGCAGTGGGGGGTCTAGCGGGAAGGCAGATACGCAGTATTTT. This codes for CASSGGSSGKADTQYF.

This clone was observed a few times. The chain combines TRBV15 with TRBJ1-5; TRBD1 agrees at 10 bases. The CDR3 covers 15 residues. The V segment lost 7 bases and the J segment 5 bases; nucleotides outside the gene matches: 8. Germline lookup yields CDR1 LNHNV and CDR2 YYDKDF (reference sequence). The CDR3 coding sequence is TGTGCCACCACCCTGACAGGGACAGGGGATCAGCCCCAGCATTTT. It is translated as CATTLTGTGDQPQHF.

This clone appeared a few times. The chain has TRBV5-6 and TRBJ2-7; a weak D match, TRBD1 (6 bases). This CDR3 has 14 amino acids. Germline V CDR1 and CDR2: SGHDT, YYEEEE. V lost 4 bases, J lost 6 bases, and 17 bases lay in between. CDR3 protein: CASSPGHPSPEQYF. Written as DNA, the CDR3 is TGTGCCAGCAGCCCGGGACACCCCTCTCCCGAGCAGTACTTC.

The chain uses TRBV5-5 and TRBJ2-5; TRBD2 matches at 7 bases. V shed 1 base, J shed 5 bases, and the junction held 8 bases outside the gene matches. The CDR3 has 15 residues. Germline V gene lookup returns CDR1 SGHKS and CDR2 YYEKEE (reference sequence). DNA for the CDR3: TGTGCCAGCAGCTTGTACGGGGACGGGGGGGAGACCCAGTACTTC. As protein: CASSLYGDGGETQYF. The entire variable domain, with the rest obtained from reference TRBV5-5 and TRBJ2-5, is as follows: DAGVTQSPTHLIKTRGQQVTLRCSPISGHKSVSWYQQVLGQGPQFIFQYYEKEERGRGNFPDRFSARQFPNYSSELNVNALLLGDSALYLCASSLYGDGGETQYFGPGTRLLVL.

The chain has TRBV6-1 and TRBJ2-5; D is ambiguous. The germline V gene encodes CDR1 MNHNS and CDR2 SASEGT. This CDR3 region has 13 residues. Trimming stripped 2 bases from V and 4 bases from J, with 8 bases between. In DNA, the CDR3 is TGTGCCAGCAGTGAACACAATGCAGAGACCCAGTACTTC. Translated: CASSEHNAETQYF.

This sequence joins TRBV2 and TRBJ2-1, with TRBD2 matching over 12 bases. The CDR3 is 15 amino acids. J lost 6 bases, V lost 5 bases, and 5 bases had no gene match. The V gene's germline CDR1 is SNHLY and CDR2 FYNNEI. The CDR3 loop reads CASSPTSGRPNEQFF. The CDR3 bases are TGTGCCAGCAGTCCGACTAGCGGGAGACCCAATGAGCAGTTCTTC.

The chain is built from TRBV18 and TRBJ2-7, with 11 bases that match TRBD2. Germline V CDR1 and CDR2: KGHSH, LQKENI. V was clipped by 6 bases and J by 0 bases; unmatched bases: 4. There are 15 residues in the CDR3. CDR3 protein: CASSLTSGNSYEQYF. Written as DNA, the CDR3 is TGTGCCAGCTCGCTGACTAGCGGGAACTCCTACGAGCAGTACTTC.

The rearrangement links TRBV11-2 to TRBJ1-5; D perhaps matches TRBD1 (6 bases). Trimming cost V 5 bases and J 2 bases, with 10 bases left between them. The CDR3 has 14 amino acids. In germline, CDR1 is SGHAT, CDR2 FQNNGV. The CDR3 DNA reads as TGTGCCAGCAGCCGAGGGGGTGGCAATCAGCCCCAGCATTTT. The encoded protein is CASSRGGGNQPQHF.

This clone occurred a few times. This chain connects TRBV7-6 to TRBJ2-1; 9 nucleotides line up with TRBD2. J lost 10 bases, V lost 2 bases, and 9 bases had no gene match. Germline CDR1 reads SGHVS; CDR2 reads FNYEAQ. CDR3 length: 15 amino acids. The CDR3 loop reads CASSLSLAGTKEQFF. The CDR3 region has the DNA TGTGCCAGCAGCTTAAGCCTAGCGGGAACTAAGGAGCAGTTCTTC.

The genes are TRBV27 and TRBJ2-3, with 10 positions matching TRBD2. V gave up 2 bases and J gave up 7 bases; unmatched junction bases: 6. CDR1 and CDR2 (germline): MNHEY, SMNVEV (reference sequence). CDR3 length: 15 residues. In DNA, the CDR3 is TGTGCCAGCAGTTTAGGAGCGGGAGGGCCAAATACGCAGTATTTT. As protein: CASSLGAGGPNTQYF.

This clone was observed a few times. The CDR3 DNA sequence: TGTGCCAGCAGTGAACGACAAGTCCACGAGCAGTACTTC. Translating gives CASSERQVHEQYF. The chain uses TRBV6-1 and TRBJ2-7; D remains unclear. The CDR3 length is 13 residues. Trimming cost V 2 bases and J 5 bases, with 10 bases left between them. CDR1 and CDR2 (germline): MNHNS, SASEGT.

The V and J genes are TRBV9 and TRBJ2-7, with 9 positions matching TRBD2. Looked up from germline, CDR1 is SGDLS and CDR2 is YYNGEE. CDR3 size: 15 residues. The ends lost 0 bases at V and 2 bases at J; junction bases unmatched: 3. The chain's CDR3 is CASSVGPSGTYEQYF. The CDR3, as DNA: TGTGCCAGCAGCGTAGGTCCTAGCGGGACCTACGAGCAGTACTTC.